This TCR beta chain was sequenced in a study of blood T cells in healthy people across ages. It was with a sample-barcoded 5' primer and a J-beta primer mix that a second PCR of about 7 to 12 cycles was run. TCRdb called the 5' RACE reads again in MiXCR, with one record for every CDR3 protein. The table includes about 1.8 million distinct CDR3 sequences, about 50% detected once. The sequenced sample was blood. This clonotype originated in a woman aged 40 to 50 in good health.

The CDR3 here is CASHQRGGPNEQFF. DNA for the CDR3: TGCGCCAGCCATCAGCGGGGGGGCCCCAATGAGCAGTTCTTC. This chain uses TRBV5-1 with TRBJ2-1; 10 positions agree with TRBD2. The V gene's germline CDR1 is SGHRS and CDR2 YFSETQ. The CDR3 covers 14 residues. The trim removed 7 bases at V and 6 bases at J, leaving 7 bases unmatched.